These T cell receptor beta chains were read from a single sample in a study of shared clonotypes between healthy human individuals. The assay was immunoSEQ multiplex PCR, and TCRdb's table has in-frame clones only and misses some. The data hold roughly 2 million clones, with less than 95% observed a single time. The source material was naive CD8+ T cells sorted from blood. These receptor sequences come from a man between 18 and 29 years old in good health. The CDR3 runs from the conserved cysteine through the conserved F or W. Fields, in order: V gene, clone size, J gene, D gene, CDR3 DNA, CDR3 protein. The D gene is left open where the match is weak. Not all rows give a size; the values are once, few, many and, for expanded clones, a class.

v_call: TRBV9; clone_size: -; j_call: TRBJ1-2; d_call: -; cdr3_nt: TGTGCCAGCAGCGTAGAGGGCAGGGCGGATAACTATGGCTACACCTTC; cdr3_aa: CASSVEGRADNYGYTF
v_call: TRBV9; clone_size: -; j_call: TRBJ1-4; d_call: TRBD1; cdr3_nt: TGTGCCAGCAGCTCCCCCGGGACAGGGAATGAAAAACTGTTTTTT; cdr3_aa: CASSSPGTGNEKLFF
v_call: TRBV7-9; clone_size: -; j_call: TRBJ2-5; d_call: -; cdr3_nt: TGTGCCAGCAGCGAAGGGGTAGCGGTTCAGAGTCAGGAGACCCAGTACTTC; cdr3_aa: CASSEGVAVQSQETQYF
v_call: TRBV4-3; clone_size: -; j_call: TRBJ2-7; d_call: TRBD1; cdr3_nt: TGCGCCAGCAGCCACGGGACAGGGTCCTACGAGCAGTACTTC; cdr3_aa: CASSHGTGSYEQYF
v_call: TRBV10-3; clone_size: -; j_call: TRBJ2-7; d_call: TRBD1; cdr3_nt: TGTGCCACCGCTCTCCCGGGGACAGGGGGCGAGCAGTACTTC; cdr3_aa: CATALPGTGGEQYF
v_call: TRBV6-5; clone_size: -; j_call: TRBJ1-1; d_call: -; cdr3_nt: TGTGCCAGCAGTTACCCCGGCAGTCTGAACACTGAAGCTTTCTTT; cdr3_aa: CASSYPGSLNTEAFF
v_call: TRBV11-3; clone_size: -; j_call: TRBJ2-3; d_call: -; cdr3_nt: TGTGCCAGCAGCGGCGACACAGATACGCAGTATTTT; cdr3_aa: CASSGDTDTQYF
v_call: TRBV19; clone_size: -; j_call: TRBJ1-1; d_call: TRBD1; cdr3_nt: TGTGCCAGTAGTCCCCAGGGGGCACTTATGAACACTGAAGCTTTCTTT; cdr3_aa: CASSPQGALMNTEAFF
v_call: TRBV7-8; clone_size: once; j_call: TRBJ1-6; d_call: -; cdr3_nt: TGTGCCAGCAGCGAGGACATCAGCTCCTATAATTCACCCCTCCACTTT; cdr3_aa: CASSEDISSYNSPLHF
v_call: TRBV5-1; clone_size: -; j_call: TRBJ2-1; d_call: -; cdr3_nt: TGCGCCAGCAGCTTAGTTGTTGAGCAGTTCTTC; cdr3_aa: CASSLVVEQFF
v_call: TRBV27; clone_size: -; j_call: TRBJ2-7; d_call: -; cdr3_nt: TGTGCCAGCAGTTTATCGTGGGGGGCAGGATCCTACGAGCAGTACTTC; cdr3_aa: CASSLSWGAGSYEQYF
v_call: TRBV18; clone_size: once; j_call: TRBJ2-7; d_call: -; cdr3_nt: TGTGCCAGCTCGGGCGGTTCCTACGAGCAGTACTTC; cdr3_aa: CASSGGSYEQYF
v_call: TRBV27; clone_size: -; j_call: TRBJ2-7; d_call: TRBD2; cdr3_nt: TGTGCCAGCAGTTATATCGTCCCTAGCGGATCCTACGAGCAGTACTTC; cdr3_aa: CASSYIVPSGSYEQYF
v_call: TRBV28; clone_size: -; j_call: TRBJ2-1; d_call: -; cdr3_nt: TGTGCCAGCAGTCAGGACGTCGCCAATGAGCAGTTCTTC; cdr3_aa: CASSQDVANEQFF
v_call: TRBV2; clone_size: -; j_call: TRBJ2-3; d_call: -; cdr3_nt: TGTGCCAGCAGGTTAGAAGTAGATACGCAGTATTTT; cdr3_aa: CASRLEVDTQYF
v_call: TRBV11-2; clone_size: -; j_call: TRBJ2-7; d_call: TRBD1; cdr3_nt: TGTGCCAGCAGCTTAGTCGGACAGGGGAACGAGCAGTACTTC; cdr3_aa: CASSLVGQGNEQYF
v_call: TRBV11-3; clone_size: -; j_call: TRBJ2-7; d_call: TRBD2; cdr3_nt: TGTGCCAGCAGCCATCCGGGACTAGCGGGCCCGAGCTCCTACGAGCAGTACTTC; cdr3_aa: CASSHPGLAGPSSYEQYF
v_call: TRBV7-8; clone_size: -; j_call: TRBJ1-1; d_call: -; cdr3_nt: TGTGCCAGCAGCTTCGGACAGATGAACACTGAAGCTTTCTTT; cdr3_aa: CASSFGQMNTEAFF
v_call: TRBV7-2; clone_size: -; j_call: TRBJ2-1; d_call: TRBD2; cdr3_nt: TGTGCCAGCAGCAAAACTAGCGCCCGGGGTGAGCAGTTCTTC; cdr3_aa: CASSKTSARGEQFF
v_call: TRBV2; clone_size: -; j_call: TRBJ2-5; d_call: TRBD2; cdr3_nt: TGTGCCAGCAGTGACGGGACTAGCGGAATTACACCGGGAGAGACCCAGTACTTC; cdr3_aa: CASSDGTSGITPGETQYF
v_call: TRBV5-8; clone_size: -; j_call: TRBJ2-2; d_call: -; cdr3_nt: TGTGCCAGCAGCTGGGTGGACCTAGGGTCCGGGGAGCTGTTTTTT; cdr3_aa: CASSWVDLGSGELFF
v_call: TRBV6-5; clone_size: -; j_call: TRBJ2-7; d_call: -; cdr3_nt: TGTGCCAGCAGTTACTCCAACGGGCTCGAGCAGTACTTC; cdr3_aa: CASSYSNGLEQYF
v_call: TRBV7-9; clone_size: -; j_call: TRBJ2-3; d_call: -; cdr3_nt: TGTGCCAGCAGCCTCCGGGTCGGGACAGATACGCAGTATTTT; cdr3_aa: CASSLRVGTDTQYF
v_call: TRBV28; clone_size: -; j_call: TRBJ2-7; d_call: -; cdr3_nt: TGTGCCAGCTCTACGACGGACAGCTCCTACGAGCAGTACTTC; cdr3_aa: CASSTTDSSYEQYF
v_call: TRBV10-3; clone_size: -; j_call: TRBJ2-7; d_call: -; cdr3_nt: TGTGCCATCAGTGAAAGTACTTACGAGCAGTACTTC; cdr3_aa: CAISESTYEQYF
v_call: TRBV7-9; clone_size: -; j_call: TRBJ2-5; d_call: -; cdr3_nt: TGTGCCAGCAGCGGGTGGGAAGAGACCCAGTACTTC; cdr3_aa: CASSGWEETQYF
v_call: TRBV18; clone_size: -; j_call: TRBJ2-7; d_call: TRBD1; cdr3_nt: TGTGCCAGCTCACCAAGACAGGGGTGGTACGAGCAGTACTTC; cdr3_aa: CASSPRQGWYEQYF
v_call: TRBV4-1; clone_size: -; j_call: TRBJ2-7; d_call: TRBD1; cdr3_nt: TGCGCCAGCAGCCCGCCCGGTAAGGGGGCCGAGCAGTACTTC; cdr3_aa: CASSPPGKGAEQYF
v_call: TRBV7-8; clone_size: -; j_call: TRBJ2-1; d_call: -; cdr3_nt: TGTGCCAGCAGCCTCTCCCCTCCGGGACTGAGTTCCTACAATGAGCAGTTCTTC; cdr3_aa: CASSLSPPGLSSYNEQFF
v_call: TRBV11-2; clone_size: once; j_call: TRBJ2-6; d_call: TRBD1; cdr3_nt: TGTGCCAGCAGCCCGGTGGGACAGGGGATTGGGGCCAACGTCCTGACTTTC; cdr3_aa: CASSPVGQGIGANVLTF
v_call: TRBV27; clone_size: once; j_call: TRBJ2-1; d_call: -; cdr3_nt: TGTGCCAGCCGTGGGGTAAGCTCCTACAATGAGCAGTTCTTC; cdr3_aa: CASRGVSSYNEQFF